The 8 T cell receptor beta chains given below trace back to one sample, sequenced in a study of identical twins (TCRdb year 2016). Receptor amplification or capture employed 5' RACE. TCRdb shows the sequencer as Illumina HiSeq 2000. The public reads were quality trimmed at Q25 with fastp and then assembled into clones with MiXCR by TCRdb, keeping productive beta chains. Identical CDR3 protein sequences are pooled into one entry, listed with their most common genes and DNA. The table for this sample lists about 690,000 distinct CDR3 sequences; roughly 6% of them were counted only once. The ten most abundant clones make up around 1.7% of the sample. The sample comprised naive T cells sorted from blood. The sample's cell subset or site label is to be understood as: cells isolated with a human naive T-cell isolation kit. The receptors originated from a man between 18 and 29 years old in good health.

This clonotype was observed a handful of times. A junction boundary mismatches the germline segment, possibly from a read error. This chain uses TRBV25-1 with TRBJ2-1, with TRBD1 matching 9 bases. Germline CDR1 MGHDK, CDR2 SYGVNS. This CDR3 has 13 residues. The CDR3 DNA sequence: TGTGCCAGCAGTGTATTGGAGGACAGGGGAGAAGTCTTC. It codes for CASSVLEDRGEVF.

This clonotype has more than one count but fewer than ten. This chain connects TRBV28 to TRBJ2-1; D is ambiguous. This CDR3 spans 13 amino acids. V lost 3 bases to trimming and J lost 6 bases, with 9 bases between them. Germline CDR1 MDHEN, CDR2 SYDVKM. The DNA for the CDR3 is TGTGCCAGCAGTTTCTCTGCCCGCAATGAGCAGTTCTTC. It yields the protein CASSFSARNEQFF.

This clonotype occurred many times. This chain connects TRBV15 to TRBJ2-7; D not resolved. The germline CDR1 and CDR2 sequences are LNHNV and YYDKDF (reference sequence). The CDR3 totals 14 residues. The V and J ends lost 1 base and 7 bases respectively, with 14 bases between them. CDR3 sequence reads: CATSRVTAKAEQYF. CDR3 bases: TGTGCCACCAGCAGAGTTACGGCAAAAGCGGAGCAGTACTTC.

Ten or more counts support this clonotype. The chain carries TRBV9 and TRBJ2-3; 7 positions match TRBD2. This CDR3 has 16 amino acids. The trim removed 4 bases at V and 1 base at J, leaving 9 bases unmatched. Germline loops: CDR1 SGDLS, CDR2 YYNGEE. DNA of the CDR3: TGTGCCAGCAGCCCCCGGGACTATGCTGGCACAGATACGCAGTATTTT. Encoded protein: CASSPRDYAGTDTQYF.

This clonotype has a handful of counts. The chain recombines TRBV7-9 with TRBJ2-3; D unclear. V shed 5 bases and J shed 4 bases, with 13 bases lying between them. From germline, CDR1 is SEHNR and CDR2 FQNEAQ (reference sequence). CDR3 length equals 14 residues. As DNA, the CDR3 is TGTGCCAGCAGCCTACTATTAGTCCCAGATACGCAGTATTTT. Its protein product is CASSLLLVPDTQYF.

The sample holds many counts of this clonotype. The chain links TRBV7-3 to TRBJ2-1; D may match TRBD1 or TRBD2 (5 bases each). The germline V and J ends were trimmed by 4 bases and 9 bases, with 13 bases remaining between them. The CDR3 extends over 13 amino acids. CDR1 SGHTA and CDR2 FQGTGA come from the germline V gene. The CDR3, as DNA: TGTGCCAGCAGCTCGCTATCAGGGACTGAGCAGTTCTTC. It translates to CASSSLSGTEQFF.

This chain connects TRBV13 to TRBJ2-5; D is uncertain. The CDR3 contains 15 residues. Germline values: CDR1 PRHDT, CDR2 FYEKMQ (reference sequence). Trimming cost V 4 bases and J 3 bases, with 15 bases left between them. Here the CDR3 reads CASSSRTAVEETQYF. DNA for the CDR3: TGTGCCAGCAGCTCGCGGACGGCGGTGGAAGAGACCCAGTACTTC.

This clonotype was observed a few times. The rearrangement joins TRBV30 to TRBJ2-1, with a tentative D call TRBD2 (6 bases). The CDR3 is made up of 14 amino acids. CDR1 and CDR2 from the germline V gene are GTSNPN and SVGIG (reference sequence). V gave up 2 bases and J gave up 8 bases, with 16 bases separating them. The CDR3 loop is CAWSSGIGLHEQFF. The DNA of the CDR3 is TGTGCCTGGAGTTCCGGCATAGGACTACATGAGCAGTTCTTC.